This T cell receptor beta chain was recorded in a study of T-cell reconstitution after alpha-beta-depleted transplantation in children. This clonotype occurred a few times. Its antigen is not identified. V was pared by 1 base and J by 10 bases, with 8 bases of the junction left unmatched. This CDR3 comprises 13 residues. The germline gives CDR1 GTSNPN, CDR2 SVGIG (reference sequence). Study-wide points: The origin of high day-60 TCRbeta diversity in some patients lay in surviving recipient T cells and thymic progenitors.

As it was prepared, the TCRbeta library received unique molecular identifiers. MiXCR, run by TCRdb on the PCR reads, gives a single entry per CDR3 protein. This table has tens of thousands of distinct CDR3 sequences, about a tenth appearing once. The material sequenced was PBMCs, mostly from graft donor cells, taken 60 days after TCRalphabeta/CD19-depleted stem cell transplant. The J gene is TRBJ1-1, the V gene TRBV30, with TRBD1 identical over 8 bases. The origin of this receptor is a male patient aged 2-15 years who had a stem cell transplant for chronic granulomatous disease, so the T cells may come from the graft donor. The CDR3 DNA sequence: TGTGCCTGGAGTGACAGGGGGAGCGGTCGAGCTTTCTTT. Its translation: CAWSDRGSGRAFF.